A single T cell receptor beta chain is shown here with its context. Its cognate antigen has yet to be identified. There are no base qualities to consult, and no much larger clone falls within one base. From the cysteine through the phenylalanine, the CDR3 covers 11 amino acids. This entry keeps only the CDR3 DNA: 33 bases, framed from base 1. The germline V and J ends show losses of 9 bases and 9 bases respectively, and no gene match explains 6 bases of the junction. This specimen comes from a study of blood T cell repertoires in COVID-19 (dated by TCRdb to 2020 to 2021). Notes on the research overall: The collaborator samples originated in the United States, Italy and Spain and spanned the acute and convalescent phases of COVID-19. Samples came from the ongoing ImmuneRACE study (first 160 participants) plus 1,254 subjects from 6 global collaborators. The repertoires were released in a freely available public database meant as a resource for research on the immune response to SARS-CoV-2. Where HLA class I and class II types were available, the types were taken from metadata supplied by the sample provider, not from assay-based typing. The prospective study material was composed of cDNA or gDNA derived from T cells, B-cell-depleted T cells, or PBMCs. The dataset comprised deeply sampled blood TCRbeta repertoires from subjects exposed to, actively infected with, or recovered from COVID-19. A de-identified subject ID, COVID-19 status, age in years and sex were almost always included in the sample metadata.

Summary of the overall study and its limitations: The amount of clinical and demographic metadata varied by source and participant and was provided uncurated.

TCRbeta CDR3 regions were amplified from genomic DNA by means of the immunoSEQ Assay, a bias-controlled multiplex PCR. The study's own analysis went as follows. Nucleated cell counts per sample were estimated from amplification of reference gene primers within the assay. To quantify the absolute abundance of each unique TCRbeta CDR3 rearrangement, sequence reads were collapsed and filtered. For each sample, productive Simpson clonality was calculated as the square root of Simpson's diversity index over productive rearrangements. TCRdb retrieved this table from immuneACCESS and kept in-frame rearrangements only. Not all clones are present; in checked studies, unresolved V genes account for under half, and no reason is known for the remainder. That table supplies the V and J calls and clone size; D and trimming were determined from the DNA. This sample holds around 150,000 clones; 86% were observed only once. Roughly 3.5% of the sample is held by the ten biggest clonotypes.

Collaborating institutions collected whole blood in K2EDTA tubes following their own protocols. For TCRbeta analysis, collaborators shipped samples as frozen whole blood, isolated PBMCs, or DNA extracted from either of those sample types. The chain employs TRBV12-3 or TRBV12-4 and TRBJ1-2, with 8 bases matching TRBD1. Sequencing used peripheral blood. This sequence originates from a man in his 70s with acute or convalescent COVID-19. CDR3 protein: CASSDRGSYTF. The DNA reads TGTGCCAGTTCAGACAGGGGTAGCTACACCTTC.